These T cell receptor beta chains were read from a single sample in a study of shared clonotypes between healthy human individuals. Measured with immunoSEQ multiplex PCR; TCRdb has only the in-frame clones, and not every one. Of 1.5 million to 2.5 million clones listed, 85% to 95% are singletons. The sample was naive CD8+ T cells sorted from blood. The receptors originated from a man younger than 35 in good health. CDR3s include the opening cysteine and the closing phenylalanine or tryptophan. D genes are given only for firm matches. Clone size, where shown, is once, few, many, or a class for clones that have expanded.

abundance,d_gene,v_gene,j_gene,CDR3aa,CDR3nt
.,.,TRBV25-1,TRBJ1-5,CASSVDKPIMSNQPQHF,TGTGCCAGCAGTGTTGACAAGCCCATAATGAGCAATCAGCCCCAGCATTTT
.,.,TRBV5-5,TRBJ1-2,CASSLEVRSYGYTF,TGTGCCAGCAGCTTGGAGGTCAGGAGCTATGGCTACACCTTC
.,.,TRBV27,TRBJ1-1,CAVGSVTDTEAFF,TGTGCCGTCGGGTCGGTTACAGACACTGAAGCTTTCTTT
.,.,TRBV6-6,TRBJ1-1,CASSYDLGSMNTEAFF,TGTGCCAGCAGTTACGACTTGGGGTCGATGAACACTGAAGCTTTCTTT
.,TRBD2,TRBV28,TRBJ2-3,CASSAPSGGVTDTQYF,TGTGCCAGCAGTGCCCCTAGCGGGGGGGTCACAGATACGCAGTATTTT
.,.,TRBV10-3,TRBJ1-1,CAISLTANTEAFF,TGTGCCATCAGTCTGACAGCTAACACTGAAGCTTTCTTT
once,TRBD1,TRBV12-5,TRBJ2-3,CASGFGQGADTQYF,TGTGCTAGTGGTTTTGGTCAGGGGGCAGATACGCAGTATTTT
.,TRBD2,TRBV5-8,TRBJ2-7,CASSPGGLAAYEQYF,TGTGCCAGCAGCCCAGGGGGACTAGCGGCCTACGAGCAGTACTTC
.,.,TRBV5-6,TRBJ1-5,CASSYWGGNQPQHF,TGTGCCAGCAGCTACTGGGGGGGCAATCAGCCCCAGCATTTT
.,TRBD1,TRBV7-8,TRBJ2-5,CASSPALGQGETQYF,TGTGCCAGCAGCCCGGCCCTCGGACAGGGGGAGACCCAGTACTTC
.,TRBD2,TRBV6-6,TRBJ2-3,CASSYLLAGGPDTQYF,TGTGCCAGCAGTTACCTGCTAGCGGGAGGGCCGGATACGCAGTATTTT
.,.,TRBV28,TRBJ1-2,CASSSDSTWGGYTF,TGTGCCAGCAGTTCGGACAGTACCTGGGGTGGCTACACCTTC
.,.,TRBV4-1,TRBJ2-7,CASSQVRGLYEQYF,TGCGCCAGCAGCCAAGTGAGAGGGCTCTACGAGCAGTACTTC
.,.,TRBV6-5,TRBJ1-6,CASSSRELNNSPLHF,TGTGCCAGCAGTTCCCGAGAGCTCAATAATTCACCCCTCCACTTT
.,.,TRBV7-3,TRBJ2-7,CARRLGGSLSYEQYF,TGTGCCAGACGCCTAGGTGGGTCGCTTTCCTACGAGCAGTACTTC
.,.,TRBV4-1,TRBJ1-1,CASSQVGESTEAFF,TGCGCCAGCAGCCAAGTCGGGGAGAGCACTGAAGCTTTCTTT
.,.,TRBV27,TRBJ2-7,CASSLSIQGSSYEQYF,TGTGCCAGCAGTTTATCTATTCAGGGCAGCTCCTACGAGCAGTACTTC
.,.,TRBV9,TRBJ2-7,CASSVRAEPTYSYEQYF,TGTGCCAGCAGCGTAAGAGCGGAGCCTACCTACTCCTACGAGCAGTACTTC
.,.,TRBV6-6,TRBJ1-1,CASSSTAVNTEAFF,TGTGCCAGCAGCTCGACAGCGGTGAACACTGAAGCTTTCTTT
.,.,TRBV6-5,TRBJ2-7,CASTNPLGGNYEQYF,TGTGCCAGCACCAACCCGCTGGGGGGCAACTACGAGCAGTACTTC
.,.,TRBV11-2,TRBJ2-7,CASSWDGPYEQYF,TGTGCCAGCAGCTGGGACGGACCCTACGAGCAGTACTTC
.,.,TRBV5-6,TRBJ2-7,CASSLWSQYEQYF,TGTGCCAGCAGCTTGTGGTCCCAATACGAGCAGTACTTC
.,.,TRBV7-9,TRBJ1-2,CASSQGGDFYGYTF,TGTGCCAGCAGCCAAGGAGGGGATTTCTATGGCTACACCTTC
.,TRBD2,TRBV6-5,TRBJ2-7,CASRRTSGSGHEQYF,TGTGCCAGCCGCCGCACTAGCGGGAGTGGGCACGAGCAGTACTTC
.,.,TRBV28,TRBJ2-1,CASSLRGSGVVEQFF,TGTGCCAGCAGTTTGAGGGGGTCCGGGGTCGTTGAGCAGTTCTTC
.,TRBD1,TRBV5-6,TRBJ1-5,CASSSTGQGNQPQHF,TGTGCCAGCAGCTCGACCGGACAGGGCAATCAGCCCCAGCATTTT
.,.,TRBV2,TRBJ1-2,CASSDAPGYTF,TGTGCCAGCAGTGACGCTCCAGGCTACACCTTC
.,TRBD1,TRBV5-1,TRBJ2-7,CASKAGGASEQYF,TGCGCCAGCAAGGCAGGGGGCGCGTCCGAGCAGTACTTC
.,.,TRBV6-6,TRBJ1-4,CASRPGPHNEKLFF,TGTGCCAGCAGACCAGGGCCTCATAATGAAAAACTGTTTTTT
.,TRBD1,TRBV5-4,TRBJ2-7,CASSWDRDSYEQYF,TGTGCCAGCAGCTGGGACAGGGACTCCTACGAGCAGTACTTC
.,.,TRBV6-5,TRBJ2-1,CASFFEWSPPNEQFF,TGTGCCAGCTTTTTTGAGTGGTCCCCCCCAAATGAGCAGTTCTTC
.,TRBD1,TRBV9,TRBJ2-7,CASTTLGQGAPYEQYF,TGTGCCAGCACCACTCTAGGACAGGGGGCTCCCTACGAGCAGTACTTC
.,.,TRBV27,TRBJ2-1,CASSPSAGASWNEQFF,TGTGCCAGCAGCCCCTCGGCGGGGGCAAGTTGGAATGAGCAGTTCTTC
.,TRBD1,TRBV27,TRBJ1-2,CASSSWVQGANNYGYTF,TGTGCCAGCAGTTCCTGGGTACAGGGGGCGAATAACTATGGCTACACCTTC
once,TRBD2,TRBV13,TRBJ2-3,CASSLAGGPASTDTQYF,TGTGCCAGCAGCTTAGCGGGAGGTCCTGCTAGCACAGATACGCAGTATTTT
.,.,TRBV19,TRBJ1-2,CASSIVPGVDYGYTF,TGTGCCAGTAGTATAGTCCCCGGAGTGGACTATGGCTACACCTTC
.,.,TRBV19,TRBJ1-1,CASSIALNTEAFF,TGTGCCAGTAGTATAGCACTGAACACTGAAGCTTTCTTT